The present T cell receptor beta chain was sequenced within a study of T cells in Graves' hyperthyroidism and ophthalmopathy. Regarding the study as a whole: Median prediction lead before ophthalmopathy onset was six to eight months with the model. Blood also held most thyroid clonotypes expanded beyond 0.001.

Investigators excluded patients with uncontrolled infection, other autoimmune disease, pregnancy or lactation. This clonotype was recorded once. Antigen specificity is unknown. The V gene's germline CDR1 is SGHTA and CDR2 FQGNSA. The V and J ends lost 0 bases and 16 bases respectively, with 16 bases between them. The CDR3 runs 13 residues. Amplification of TCR beta CDR3 regions used RNA as the template. Using the HTBI primer set, a first-round RT-PCR was run on the TCR CDR3. TCRdb recomputed calls from the multiplex PCR reads with MiXCR, one row per CDR3 protein. The sample records 490,000 or so distinct CDR3 sequences, about 20% being singletons.

Sequenced sample: blood. The J gene is TRBJ2-1, the V gene TRBV7-2; D may match TRBD1 or TRBD2 (6 bases each). The clonotype comes from a woman aged 70-85 years with Graves' ophthalmopathy. This CDR3 is CASSLAPTGRKFF. CDR3 nucleotide sequence: TGTGCCAGCAGCTTAGCCCCCACAGGGAGGAAATTCTTC.